A selection of T cell receptor beta chains follows, all from one sample in a study of siplizumab effects on memory and regulatory T cells. The protocol was immunoSEQ multiplex PCR, while the TCRdb copy is restricted to in-frame clones and leaves out a portion. The sample holds over 80,000 clones; about 93% are singletons and the top ten take 1.3%. Input material: non-Treg CD4+ T cells sorted from blood. The receptors come from a human donor in good health. The CDR3 runs from the conserved cysteine through the conserved F or W. D genes are given only for firm matches. Only some rows state a clone size, as once, few, many or a class for expanded clones.

TRBD2	NA	TRBV20-1	TRBJ2-7	CSPGGGGEQYF	TGCAGCCCGGGGGGAGGAGGCGAGCAGTACTTC
NA	once	TRBV5-1	TRBJ2-3	CASRSLGRGSSTDTQYF	TGCGCCAGCAGAAGCTTGGGTCGAGGGTCCAGCACAGATACGCAGTATTTT
TRBD1	NA	TRBV25-1	TRBJ1-3	CASSALTGVSGNTIYF	TGTGCCAGCAGTGCCCTTACAGGGGTCTCTGGAAACACCATATATTTT
NA	NA	TRBV2	TRBJ2-7	CASRLGVYEQYF	TGTGCCAGCAGGCTGGGGGTCTACGAGCAGTACTTC
TRBD2	NA	TRBV5-1	TRBJ2-6	CASSSESGRASGANVLTF	TGCGCCAGCAGCTCAGAGAGCGGGAGGGCCTCTGGGGCCAACGTCCTGACTTTC
NA	NA	TRBV28	TRBJ2-3	CASSFLAGTDTQYF	TGTGCCAGCAGTTTCCTCGCGGGGACAGATACGCAGTATTTT
NA	NA	TRBV18	TRBJ2-2	CASSPTKLESGELFF	TGTGCCAGCTCACCTACTAAACTAGAGTCCGGGGAGCTGTTTTTT
NA	NA	TRBV5-8	TRBJ1-3	CATTRGVVGNTIYF	TGTGCCACCACGCGGGGGGTTGTTGGAAACACCATATATTTT
TRBD1	NA	TRBV30	TRBJ1-1	CAWSAGTGVTEAFF	TGTGCCTGGAGCGCCGGGACAGGGGTAACTGAAGCTTTCTTT
NA	NA	TRBV28	TRBJ2-3	CASRSDVRAQYF	TGTGCCAGCAGATCAGACGTCCGGGCGCAGTATTTT
NA	once	TRBV30	TRBJ2-2	CAWTRSDRLELVLFF	TGTGCCTGGACCCGATCCGACAGGCTAGAGTTGGTGCTGTTTTTT
NA	NA	TRBV7-5	TRBJ2-3	CVRSLRGVGTDTQYF	TGTGTCAGAAGCTTACGGGGGGTGGGGACAGATACGCAGTATTTT
NA	NA	TRBV29-1	TRBJ1-5	CSVVGDIGGSNQPQHF	TGCAGCGTTGTGGGGGACATAGGGGGGAGCAATCAGCCCCAGCATTTT
NA	NA	TRBV27	TRBJ2-5	CASSTHSDETQYF	TGTGCCAGCAGTACTCATTCGGATGAGACCCAGTACTTC
NA	NA	TRBV6-1	TRBJ1-2	CASSDSVPLLYSNYGYTF	TGTGCCAGCAGTGATTCGGTCCCTTTGCTATATTCTAACTATGGCTACACCTTC
TRBD2	once	TRBV28	TRBJ2-7	CASSFLSRTSGYEQYF	TGTGCCAGCAGTTTCCTCTCAAGGACTAGCGGATACGAGCAGTACTTC
NA	NA	TRBV28	TRBJ2-4	CASSLLSPRLGQYF	TGTGCCAGCAGTTTACTTAGTCCCCGTCTCGGTCAGTACTTC
TRBD1	NA	TRBV10-2	TRBJ1-2	CASKTPRQGQTGGYTF	TGCGCCAGCAAAACCCCCCGACAGGGGCAAACTGGTGGCTACACCTTC
TRBD2	NA	TRBV2	TRBJ2-7	CASSKPTSGSRYEQYF	TGTGCCAGCAGCAAGCCCACTAGCGGGAGTAGGTACGAGCAGTACTTC
NA	NA	TRBV11-2	TRBJ2-7	CASSSDSGSYEQYF	TGTGCCAGCAGCTCGGACAGCGGTTCCTACGAGCAGTACTTC
TRBD1	once	TRBV10-3	TRBJ1-1	CAISAGGNEAFF	TGTGCCATCAGTGCAGGGGGTAACGAAGCTTTCTTT
NA	NA	TRBV7-6	TRBJ2-5	CASSLSYEGFGTQYF	TGTGCCAGCAGCTTATCTTATGAGGGTTTTGGGACCCAGTACTTC
NA	once	TRBV2	TRBJ2-7	CASITGLPNYEQYF	TGTGCCAGCATTACCGGACTCCCCAACTACGAGCAGTACTTC
NA	NA	TRBV15	TRBJ2-5	CATSRGAGLKETQYF	TGTGCCACCAGCAGAGGGGCAGGGTTGAAAGAGACCCAGTACTTC
NA	NA	TRBV19	TRBJ1-5	CASSNFEGRQPQHF	TGTGCCAGTAGTAATTTCGAGGGCCGTCAGCCCCAGCATTTT
NA	NA	TRBV7-9	TRBJ1-4	CASSLSATNEKLFF	TGTGCCAGCAGCTTATCTGCAACTAATGAAAAACTGTTTTTT
NA	NA	TRBV11-3	TRBJ2-5	CASSLAGKETQYF	TGTGCCAGCAGCTTAGCGGGGAAAGAGACCCAGTACTTC
NA	NA	TRBV7-9	TRBJ1-2	CASSLGQSLANYGYTF	TGTGCCAGCAGCCTTGGTCAGTCCTTAGCTAACTATGGCTACACCTTC